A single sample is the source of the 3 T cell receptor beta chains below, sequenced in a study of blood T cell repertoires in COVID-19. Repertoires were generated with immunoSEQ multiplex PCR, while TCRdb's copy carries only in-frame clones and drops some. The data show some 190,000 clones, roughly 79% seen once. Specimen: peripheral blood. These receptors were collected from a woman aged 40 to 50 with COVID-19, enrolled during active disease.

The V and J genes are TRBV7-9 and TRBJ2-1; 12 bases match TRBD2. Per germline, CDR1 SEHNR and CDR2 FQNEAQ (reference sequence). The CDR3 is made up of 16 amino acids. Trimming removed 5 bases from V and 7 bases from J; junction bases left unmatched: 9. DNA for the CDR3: TGTGCCAGCAGCCGCAGACTAGCGGGAGCTGAAAATGAGCAGTTCTTC. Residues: CASSRRLAGAENEQFF.

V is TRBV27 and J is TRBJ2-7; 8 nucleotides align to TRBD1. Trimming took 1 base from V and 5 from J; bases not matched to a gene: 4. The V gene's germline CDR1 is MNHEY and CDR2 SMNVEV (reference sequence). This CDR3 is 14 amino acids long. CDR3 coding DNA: TGTGCCAGCAGTTTATGGACAGGGTCGGACGAGCAGTACTTC. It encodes CASSLWTGSDEQYF.

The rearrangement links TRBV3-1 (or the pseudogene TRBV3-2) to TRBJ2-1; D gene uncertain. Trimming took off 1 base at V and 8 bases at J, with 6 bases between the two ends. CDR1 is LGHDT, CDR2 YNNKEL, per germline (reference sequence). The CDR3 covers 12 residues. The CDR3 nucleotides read TGTGCCAGCAGCCAAGTTTCAGATGAGCAGTTCTTC. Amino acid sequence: CASSQVSDEQFF.